These 8 T cell receptor beta chains were all obtained from the same sample, sequenced in a study of response to subunit inactivated influenza vaccine (dated by TCRdb to the late 2010s). The time point label, as the study defines it: 45 days after influenza vaccine administration. The receptor library was made with RT-PCR. Sequencing was performed on an Illumina HiSeq 2500. TCRdb's own reprocessing of the public reads used fastp at Q25 and MiXCR and kept productive beta chains. Entries are consolidated by CDR3 protein sequence, retaining the most common genes and DNA. Here the sample has some 500,000 distinct CDR3 sequences; 10% to 15% occur a single time. The ten most abundant clones make up 13% of the sample. The material was PBMCs from blood, obtained roughly 48 days after vaccination. These receptors originate from a man aged 45-65 years who received an inactivated influenza vaccine. Donor details come from another sample of the same person, matched by shared clones.

This clonotype was counted ten times or more. The chain uses TRBV12-3 or TRBV12-4 and TRBJ2-3; 10 bases agree with TRBD2. This CDR3 is 15 amino acids long. The V and J ends lost 6 bases and 5 bases, in that order; junction bases with no gene match: 8. CDR3: CASSRSGGAVDTQYF. The CDR3 DNA sequence: TGTGCCAGCAGCCGGAGCGGGGGGGCCGTAGATACGCAGTATTTT.

J is TRBJ2-5 and V is TRBV5-1, with 9 bases lining up with TRBD1. The CDR3 spans 17 residues. Germline loops: CDR1 SGHRS, CDR2 YFSETQ. V lost 1 base to trimming and J lost 3 bases; unmatched junction nucleotides: 10. Here the CDR3 DNA reads TGCGCCAGCAGCTTGAGTACAGGGGGCGGCGTAAAAGAGACCCAGTACTTC. Its translation is CASSLSTGGGVKETQYF.

The chain recombines TRBV3-1 with TRBJ2-5, with D perhaps matching TRBD2 (6 bases). The length of the CDR3 is 15 residues. Between the trimmed V and J ends, which lost 1 base and 2 bases, there was a span of 11 bases. Germline CDR1 LGHDT, CDR2 YNNKEL (reference sequence). The DNA of the CDR3 is TGTGCCAGCAGCCAAGCGGCGGGGCGTCAAGAGACCCAGTACTTC. Residues: CASSQAAGRQETQYF.

This clonotype was recorded many times. The rearrangement joins TRBV28 to TRBJ1-3; perhaps TRBD1 as D (6 bases). This CDR3 comprises 13 residues. In germline, CDR1 is MDHEN, CDR2 SYDVKM. V gave up 8 bases and J gave up 2 bases, with 10 bases separating them. The CDR3 DNA follows: TGTGCCAGCGGACGGACAGCTGGAAACACCATATATTTT. The encoded protein is CASGRTAGNTIYF.

Ten or more counts support this clonotype. The chain links TRBV12-3 or TRBV12-4 to TRBJ2-1, with D unresolved. There are 15 residues in the CDR3. V was trimmed by 4 bases and J by 9 bases, leaving 19 bases between them. The CDR3 DNA reads as TGTGCCAGCAGTTCATACGCTTGGGTTATGGGTGAGCAGTTCTTC. It specifies CASSSYAWVMGEQFF.

This chain uses TRBV18 with TRBJ2-1; TRBD2 aligns across 13 bases. The CDR3 covers 17 residues. Losses at the gene ends were 1 base for V and 6 bases for J; bases not matched to a gene: 6. The V gene's germline CDR1 is KGHSH and CDR2 LQKENI. CDR3 protein: CASSPLMTSGGRNEQFF. Written as DNA, the CDR3 is TGTGCCAGCTCACCACTAATGACTAGCGGGGGGCGCAATGAGCAGTTCTTC.

In this sample, this clonotype turned up many times. The V and J genes are TRBV7-2 and TRBJ2-7; D uncertain. CDR3 size: 14 residues. V was clipped by 5 bases and J by 3 bases, with 14 bases between them. Germline-derived CDR1 and CDR2 are SGHTA and FQGNSA. The CDR3 DNA follows: TGTGCCAGCAGCCAGGCCTTTGGTTTCTACGAGCAGTACTTC. Translated: CASSQAFGFYEQYF.

V is TRBV29-1 and J is TRBJ1-1, with TRBD1 as a possible D gene (5 bases). Per germline, CDR1 SQVTM and CDR2 ANQGSEA. Trimming removed 6 bases at V and 3 bases at J, with 11 bases between. The CDR3 totals 12 residues. The CDR3 spells CSVTEGYTEAFF. The CDR3 coding sequence is TGCAGCGTCACTGAGGGGTACACTGAAGCTTTCTTT.